The clone carrying this T cell receptor beta chain was seen a handful of times. TCRdb reprocessed the PCR reads via MiXCR and lists one record per CDR3 protein. The sample holds roughly 20,000 distinct CDR3 sequences, roughly 41% seen once. CDR3 length: 15 amino acids. V gave up 0 bases and J gave up 3 bases; unmatched junction bases: 4. Looked up from germline, CDR1 is MNHNS and CDR2 is SASEGT. The sample belongs to a study of tumor-infiltrating lymphocytes in oesophageal squamous cell carcinoma. This TCR was recovered from a male donor with esophageal squamous cell carcinoma. The sample comprised normal esophageal tissue next to the tumor. The rearrangement joins TRBV6-1 to TRBJ2-7, with 8 bases identical to TRBD1. The CDR3 region is CASSEARGRNYEQYF. The CDR3 DNA reads as TGTGCCAGCAGTGAAGCCAGGGGGCGCAACTACGAGCAGTACTTC.